This T cell receptor (beta chain) appears in the sequencing data of a study of metastatic and nonmetastatic thyroid tumors. Study-level information: From malignant and benign thyroid patients, repertoires in blood and in tumor or nodule tissue were compared. Findings and caveats of the study: Within blood and tumor, benign nodules reportedly had significantly lower TCR beta diversity than malignant thyroid tumors did.

Treatment of any kind had been given to no patient before thyroid surgery. As originally analysed: A classifier of distant metastasis in papillary thyroid cancer was built from CDR3 differences (across clinicopathological groups). Using MiXCR, TCRdb reanalyzed the PCR reads. The V and J calls were not made by the authors but by TCRdb's processing. Of about 17,000 clones listed, around a quarter are singletons. The CDR3 has 13 residues. Trimming took 5 bases from V and 7 from J, leaving 12 bases between them. The germline gives CDR1 SNHLY, CDR2 FYNNEI. In its sample, this clone was seen a few times. Its antigen is still unknown. This sequence may be a read error, since a much larger clone differs from it by one base. The conserved phenylalanine or tryptophan normally closing the CDR3 is absent here, so this likely arose from a read error.

V usage is TRBV2 and J usage is TRBJ1-5; a weak D match, TRBD1 (5 bases). Sequencing was performed on tumor tissue. The sequence derives from a female donor with papillary thyroid cancer or a benign thyroid nodule (not recorded which). Some clones in this sample may be carry-over from other donors' samples. The CDR3 sequence is CASSNRGGQPQHL. In nucleotides, the CDR3 is TGTGCCAGCAGTAATAGGGGTGGACAGCCCCAGCATCTT.